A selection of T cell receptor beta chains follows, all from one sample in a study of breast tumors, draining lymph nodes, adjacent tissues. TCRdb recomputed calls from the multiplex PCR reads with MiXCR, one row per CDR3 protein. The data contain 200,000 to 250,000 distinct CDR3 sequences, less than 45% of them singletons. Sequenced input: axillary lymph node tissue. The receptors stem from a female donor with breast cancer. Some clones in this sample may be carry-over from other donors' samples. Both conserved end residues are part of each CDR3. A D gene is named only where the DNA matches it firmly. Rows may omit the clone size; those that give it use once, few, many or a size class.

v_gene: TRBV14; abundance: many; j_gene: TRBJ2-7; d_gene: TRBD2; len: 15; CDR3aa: CASSRSGVSSYEQYF; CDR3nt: TGTGCCAGCAGCCGTAGCGGGGTCTCCTCCTACGAGCAGTACTTC
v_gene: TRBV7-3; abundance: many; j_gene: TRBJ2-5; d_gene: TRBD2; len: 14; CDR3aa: CASSFSGRGETQYF; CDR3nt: TGTGCCAGCAGCTTTAGCGGGAGAGGAGAGACCCAGTACTTC
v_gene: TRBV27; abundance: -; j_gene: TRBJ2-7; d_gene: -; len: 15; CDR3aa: CASTPGGTVSYEQYF; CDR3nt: TGTGCCAGCACCCCGGGCGGGACTGTCTCCTACGAGCAGTACTTC
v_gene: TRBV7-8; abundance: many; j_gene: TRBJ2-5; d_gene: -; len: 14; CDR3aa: CASSLARGAETQYF; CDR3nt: TGTGCCAGCAGCTTAGCCCGGGGGGCGGAGACCCAGTACTTC
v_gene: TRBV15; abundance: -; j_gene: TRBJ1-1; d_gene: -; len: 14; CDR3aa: CATSRDYGNTEAFF; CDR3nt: TGTGCCACCAGCAGAGATTACGGGAACACTGAAGCTTTCTTT
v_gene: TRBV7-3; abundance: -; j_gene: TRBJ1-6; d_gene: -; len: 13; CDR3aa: CASRYGIDSPLHF; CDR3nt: TGTGCCAGCAGATACGGGATTGATTCACCCCTCCACTTT
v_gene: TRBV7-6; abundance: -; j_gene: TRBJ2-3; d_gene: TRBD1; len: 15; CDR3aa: CASSSGQGNIDTQYF; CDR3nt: TGTGCCAGCAGCTCTGGACAGGGAAACATCGATACGCAGTATTTT
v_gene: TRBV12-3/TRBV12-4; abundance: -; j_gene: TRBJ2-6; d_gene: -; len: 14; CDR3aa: CASRGNPRANVLTF; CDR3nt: TGTGCCAGCAGGGGAAATCCCCGGGCCAACGTCCTGACTTTC
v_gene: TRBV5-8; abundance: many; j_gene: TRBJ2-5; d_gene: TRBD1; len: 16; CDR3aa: CASSSLRGRGRETQYF; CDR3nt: TGTGCCAGCAGCTCCCTCCGGGGCAGGGGGCGGGAGACCCAGTACTTC
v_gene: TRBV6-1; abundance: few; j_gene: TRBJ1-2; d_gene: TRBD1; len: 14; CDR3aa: CASSRDRGHDGYTF; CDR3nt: TGTGCCAGCAGTCGGGACAGGGGACATGATGGCTACACCTTC
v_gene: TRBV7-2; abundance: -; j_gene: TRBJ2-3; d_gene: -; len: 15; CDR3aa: CASSLAALKLDTQYF; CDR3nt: TGTGCCAGCAGCTTAGCCGCCCTTAAATTGGATACGCAGTATTTT
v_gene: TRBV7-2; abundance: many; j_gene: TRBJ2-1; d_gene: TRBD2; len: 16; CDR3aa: CASSPRTSGRNNEQFF; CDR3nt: TGTGCCAGCAGCCCACGGACTAGCGGGAGAAACAATGAGCAGTTCTTC
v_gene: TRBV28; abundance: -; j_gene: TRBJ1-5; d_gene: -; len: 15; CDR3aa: CASSYGGYSNQPQHF; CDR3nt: TGTGCCAGCAGTTATGGAGGGTATAGCAATCAGCCCCAGCATTTT
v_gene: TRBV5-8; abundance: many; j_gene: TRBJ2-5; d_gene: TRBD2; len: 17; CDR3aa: CASSRGLAGGLQETQYF; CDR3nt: TGTGCCAGCAGCCGGGGACTAGCGGGAGGGCTCCAAGAGACCCAGTACTTC
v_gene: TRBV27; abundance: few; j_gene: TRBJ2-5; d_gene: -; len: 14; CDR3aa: CASSTLANKETQYF; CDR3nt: TGTGCCAGCAGTACCCTAGCGAATAAAGAGACCCAGTACTTC
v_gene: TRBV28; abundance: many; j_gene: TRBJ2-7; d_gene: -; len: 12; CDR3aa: CASSSTSREQYF; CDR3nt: TGTGCCAGCAGTTCGACATCTCGGGAGCAGTACTTC
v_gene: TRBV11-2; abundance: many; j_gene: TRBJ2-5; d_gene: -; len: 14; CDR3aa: CASSFRGTQETQYF; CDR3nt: TGTGCCAGCAGCTTTCGGGGTACCCAAGAGACCCAGTACTTC
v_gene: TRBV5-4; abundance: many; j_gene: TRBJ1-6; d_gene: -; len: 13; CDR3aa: CATGAGFNSPLHF; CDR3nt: TGTGCCACCGGAGCAGGGTTTAATTCACCCCTCCACTTT
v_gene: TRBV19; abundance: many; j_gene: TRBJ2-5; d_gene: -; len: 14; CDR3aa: CASSISRPGETQYF; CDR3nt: TGTGCCAGTAGTATAAGTCGCCCCGGCGAGACCCAGTACTTC
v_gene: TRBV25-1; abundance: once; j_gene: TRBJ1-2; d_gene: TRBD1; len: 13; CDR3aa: CASRTGLNYGYTF; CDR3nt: TGTGCCAGCAGGACAGGGTTGAACTATGGCTACACCTTC
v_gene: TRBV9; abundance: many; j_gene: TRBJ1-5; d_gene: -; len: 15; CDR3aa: CASRYRAHSNQPQHF; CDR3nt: TGTGCCAGCAGGTACAGGGCGCATAGCAATCAGCCCCAGCATTTT
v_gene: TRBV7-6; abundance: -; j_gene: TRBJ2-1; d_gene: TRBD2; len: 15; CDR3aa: CASSLGGGGVYEQFF; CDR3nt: TGTGCCAGCAGCTTAGGCGGGGGAGGGGTGTATGAGCAGTTCTTC
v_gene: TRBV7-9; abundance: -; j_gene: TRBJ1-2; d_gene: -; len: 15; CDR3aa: CASSLTGTPNYGYPF; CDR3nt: TGTGCCAGCAGCTTGACAGGAACTCCTAACTATGGCTACCCCTTC
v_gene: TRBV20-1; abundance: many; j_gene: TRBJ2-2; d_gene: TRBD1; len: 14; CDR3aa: CSARQGANTGELFF; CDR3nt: TGCAGTGCGCGTCAGGGGGCGAACACCGGGGAGCTGTTTTTT
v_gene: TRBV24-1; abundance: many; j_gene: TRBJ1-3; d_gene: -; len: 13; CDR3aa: CATSDDQTNTIYF; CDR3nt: TGTGCCACCAGTGATGACCAGACAAACACCATATATTTT
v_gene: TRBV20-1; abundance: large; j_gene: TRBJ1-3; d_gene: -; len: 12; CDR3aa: CSARDSGNTIYF; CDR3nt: TGCAGTGCTAGAGATTCTGGAAACACCATATATTTT
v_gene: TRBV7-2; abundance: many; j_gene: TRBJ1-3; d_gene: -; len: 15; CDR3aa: CASSSLDSFSDTIYF; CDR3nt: TGTGCCAGCAGCTCTTTGGACAGTTTTAGTGACACCATATATTTT
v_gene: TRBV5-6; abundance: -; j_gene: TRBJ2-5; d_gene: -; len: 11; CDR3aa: CASSSGPREYF; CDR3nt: TGTGCCAGCAGCTCTGGTCCACGGGAGTACTTC
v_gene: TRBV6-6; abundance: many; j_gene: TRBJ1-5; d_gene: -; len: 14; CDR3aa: CASTEGHTNQPQHF; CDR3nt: TGTGCCAGCACCGAGGGACACACTAATCAGCCCCAGCATTTT
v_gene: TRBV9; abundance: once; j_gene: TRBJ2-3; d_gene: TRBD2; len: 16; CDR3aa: CASSRLSGSSTDTQYF; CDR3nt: TGTGCCAGCAGCCGACTTAGCGGGTCTAGCACAGATACGCAGTATTTT
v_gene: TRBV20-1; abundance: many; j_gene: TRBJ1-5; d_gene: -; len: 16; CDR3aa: CSARATGSNSNQPQHF; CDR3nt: TGCAGTGCTAGAGCAACAGGGTCGAATAGCAATCAGCCCCAGCATTTT
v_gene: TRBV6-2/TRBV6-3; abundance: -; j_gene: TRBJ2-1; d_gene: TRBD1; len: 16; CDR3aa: CASSHTDRGYFNEQFF; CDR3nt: TGTGCCAGCAGTCATACTGACAGGGGATACTTCAATGAGCAGTTCTTC
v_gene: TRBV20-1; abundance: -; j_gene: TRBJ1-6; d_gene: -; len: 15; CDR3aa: CSARGRVQENSPLHF; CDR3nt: TGCAGTGCTAGAGGGCGTGTCCAGGAGAATTCACCCCTCCACTTT
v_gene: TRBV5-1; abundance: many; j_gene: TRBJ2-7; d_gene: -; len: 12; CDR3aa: CASSLEGTEQYF; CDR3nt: TGCGCCAGCAGCTTGGAGGGAACCGAGCAGTACTTC
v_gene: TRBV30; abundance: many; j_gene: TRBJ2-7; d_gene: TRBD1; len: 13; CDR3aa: CAWESRTGGEQYF; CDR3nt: TGTGCCTGGGAAAGCCGGACAGGAGGCGAGCAGTACTTC
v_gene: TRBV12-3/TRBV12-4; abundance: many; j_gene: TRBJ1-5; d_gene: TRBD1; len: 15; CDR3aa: CASRSDRGSNQPQHF; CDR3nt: TGTGCCAGCAGGTCGGACAGGGGAAGCAATCAGCCCCAGCATTTT
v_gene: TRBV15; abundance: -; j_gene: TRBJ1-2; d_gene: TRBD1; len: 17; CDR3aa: CATSSLRARTGAEGYTF; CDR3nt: TGTGCCACCAGCAGCCTCCGGGCTCGGACAGGGGCGGAGGGCTACACCTTC
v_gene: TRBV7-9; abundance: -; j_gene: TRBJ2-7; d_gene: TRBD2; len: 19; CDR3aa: CASSSPVGSGTDSSYEQYF; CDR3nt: TGTGCCAGCAGCTCTCCGGTGGGTAGCGGGACCGACTCCTCCTACGAGCAGTACTTC
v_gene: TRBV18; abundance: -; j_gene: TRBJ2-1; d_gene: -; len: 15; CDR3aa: CASSPVSPHYNEQFF; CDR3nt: TGTGCCAGCTCACCTGTTTCCCCTCACTACAATGAGCAGTTCTTC
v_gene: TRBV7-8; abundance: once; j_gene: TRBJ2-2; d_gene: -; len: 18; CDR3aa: CASSFGTPSAGNTGELFF; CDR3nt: TGTGCCAGCAGCTTCGGGACTCCATCGGCGGGAAACACCGGGGAGCTGTTTTTT
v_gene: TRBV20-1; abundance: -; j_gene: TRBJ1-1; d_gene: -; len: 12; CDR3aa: CSALPGRRGAFF; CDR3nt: TGCAGTGCCCTACCGGGACGGCGAGGAGCTTTCTTT
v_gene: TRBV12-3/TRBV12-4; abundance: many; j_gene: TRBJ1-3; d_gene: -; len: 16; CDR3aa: CASSRGLEGSGNTIYF; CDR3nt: TGTGCCAGCAGTCGGGGGCTGGAAGGCTCTGGAAACACCATATATTTT
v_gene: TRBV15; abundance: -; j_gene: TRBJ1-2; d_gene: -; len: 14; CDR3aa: CATSSLTSTEGYTF; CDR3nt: TGTGCCACCAGCAGCTTAACCAGCACGGAGGGCTACACCTTC
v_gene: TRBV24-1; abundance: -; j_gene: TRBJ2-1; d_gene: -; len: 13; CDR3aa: CASSLSSHNEQFF; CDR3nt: TGTGCCAGCAGTTTATCCTCCCACAATGAGCAGTTCTTC
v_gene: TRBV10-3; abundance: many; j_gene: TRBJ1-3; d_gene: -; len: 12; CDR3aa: CAISEFGNTIYF; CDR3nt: TGTGCCATCAGTGAGTTCGGAAACACCATATATTTT
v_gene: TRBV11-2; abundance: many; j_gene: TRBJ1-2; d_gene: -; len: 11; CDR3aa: CASSPTAGYTF; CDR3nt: TGTGCCAGCAGCCCGACGGCTGGCTACACCTTC
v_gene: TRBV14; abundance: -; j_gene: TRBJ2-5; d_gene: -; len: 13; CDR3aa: CASSRGGGETQYF; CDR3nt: TGTGCCAGCAGTAGGGGGGGGGGAGAGACCCAGTACTTC
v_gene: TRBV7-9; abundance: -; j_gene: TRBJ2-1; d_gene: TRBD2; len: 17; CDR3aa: CASSPGPTSGGAHEQFF; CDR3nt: TGTGCCAGCAGCCCAGGCCCGACTAGCGGGGGGGCCCATGAGCAGTTCTTC